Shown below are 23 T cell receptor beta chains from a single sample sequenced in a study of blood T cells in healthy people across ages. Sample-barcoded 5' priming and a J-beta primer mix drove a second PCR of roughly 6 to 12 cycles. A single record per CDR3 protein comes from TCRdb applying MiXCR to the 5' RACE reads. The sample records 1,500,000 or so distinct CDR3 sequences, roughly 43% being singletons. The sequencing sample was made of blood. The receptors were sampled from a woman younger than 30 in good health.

The CDR3 DNA sequence: TGCAGTGCTAAGCCCTCCCGGACAGGGGACTATGGCTACACCTTC. It translates to CSAKPSRTGDYGYTF. The chain is built from TRBV20-1 and TRBJ1-2, with 9 positions matching TRBD1. Germline CDR1 reads DFQATT; CDR2 reads SNEGSKA (reference sequence). V lost 4 bases, J lost 3 bases, and 9 bases stayed unmatched. The CDR3 is made up of 15 amino acids.

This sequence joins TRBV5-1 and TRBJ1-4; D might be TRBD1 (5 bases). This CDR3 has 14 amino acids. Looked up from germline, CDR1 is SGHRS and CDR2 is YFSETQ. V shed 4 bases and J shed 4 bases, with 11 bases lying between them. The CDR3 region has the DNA TGCGCCAGCAGCCTTGACAGTTATAATGAAAAACTGTTTTTT. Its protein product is CASSLDSYNEKLFF.

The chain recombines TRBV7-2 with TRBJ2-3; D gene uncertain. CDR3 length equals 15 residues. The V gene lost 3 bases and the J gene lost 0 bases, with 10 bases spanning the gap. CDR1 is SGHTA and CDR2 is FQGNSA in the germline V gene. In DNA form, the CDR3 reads TGTGCCAGCAGCTTTGGACGTTTTAGCACAGATACGCAGTATTTT. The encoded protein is CASSFGRFSTDTQYF.

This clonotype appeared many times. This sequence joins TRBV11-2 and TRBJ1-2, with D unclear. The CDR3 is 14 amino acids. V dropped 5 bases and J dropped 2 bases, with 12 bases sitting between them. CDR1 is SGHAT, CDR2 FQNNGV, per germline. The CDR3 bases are TGTGCCAGCAGCCCTTCGACGGGAAACTATGGCTACACCTTC. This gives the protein CASSPSTGNYGYTF.

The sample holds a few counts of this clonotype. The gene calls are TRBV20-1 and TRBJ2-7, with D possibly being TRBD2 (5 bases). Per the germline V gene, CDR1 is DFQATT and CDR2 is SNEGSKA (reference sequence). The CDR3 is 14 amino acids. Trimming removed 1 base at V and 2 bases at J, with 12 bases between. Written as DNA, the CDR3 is TGCAGTGCTAGAGTGGCGGGTACCACCTACGAGCAGTACTTC. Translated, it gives CSARVAGTTYEQYF.

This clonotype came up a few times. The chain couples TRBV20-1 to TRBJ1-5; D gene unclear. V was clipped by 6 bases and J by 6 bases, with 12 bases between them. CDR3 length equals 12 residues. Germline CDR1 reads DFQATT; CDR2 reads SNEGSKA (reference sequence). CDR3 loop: CSATGGSQPQHF. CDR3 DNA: TGCAGTGCAACCGGCGGGAGTCAGCCCCAGCATTTT.

The chain's CDR3 is CASSPIPLTDTQYF. The CDR3 DNA reads as TGTGCCAGCAGTCCTATTCCCCTCACAGATACGCAGTATTTT. The chain has TRBV6-2 or TRBV6-3 and TRBJ2-3; no definite D call. Germline CDR1 and CDR2: MNHEY and SVGEGT. The germline V and J ends were trimmed by 5 bases and 2 bases, with 11 bases remaining between them. CDR3 length equals 14 residues.

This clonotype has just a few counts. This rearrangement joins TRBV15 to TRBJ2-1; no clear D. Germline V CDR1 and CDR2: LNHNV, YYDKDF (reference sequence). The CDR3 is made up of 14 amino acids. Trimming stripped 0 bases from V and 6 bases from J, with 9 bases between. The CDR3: CATSRDRVGNEQFF. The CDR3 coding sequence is TGTGCCACCAGCAGAGATCGGGTCGGCAATGAGCAGTTCTTC.

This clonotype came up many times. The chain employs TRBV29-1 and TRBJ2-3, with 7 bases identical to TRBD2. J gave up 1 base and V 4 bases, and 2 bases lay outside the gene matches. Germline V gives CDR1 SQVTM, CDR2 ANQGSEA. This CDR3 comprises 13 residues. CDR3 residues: CSVVRGGTDTQYF. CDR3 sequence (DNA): TGCAGCGTTGTACGGGGGGGCACAGATACGCAGTATTTT.

CDR3 amino acids: CASRILTGNTGELFF. In DNA, the CDR3 is TGTGCCAGCAGGATCTTGACAGGGAACACCGGGGAGCTGTTTTTT. This chain joins TRBV6-5 and TRBJ2-2; tentative D call: TRBD1 (6 bases). There are 15 residues in the CDR3. CDR1 and CDR2 from the germline V gene are MNHEY and SVGAGI. The germline V and J ends were trimmed by 6 bases and 1 base, with 12 bases remaining between them.

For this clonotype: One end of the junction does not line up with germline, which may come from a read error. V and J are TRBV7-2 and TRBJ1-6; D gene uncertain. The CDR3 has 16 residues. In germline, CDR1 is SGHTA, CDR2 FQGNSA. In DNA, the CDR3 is TGTGCCAACAGCGCCCGTAGGACGGCTAAAAATTCACCCCTCCACTTT. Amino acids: CANSARRTAKNSPLHF.

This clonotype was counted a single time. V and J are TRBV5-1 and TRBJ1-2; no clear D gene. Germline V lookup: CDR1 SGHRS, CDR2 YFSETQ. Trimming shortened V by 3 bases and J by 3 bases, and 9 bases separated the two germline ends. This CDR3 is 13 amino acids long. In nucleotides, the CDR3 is TGCGCCAGCAGCTGTAAGGGAGACTATGGCTACACCTTC. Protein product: CASSCKGDYGYTF.

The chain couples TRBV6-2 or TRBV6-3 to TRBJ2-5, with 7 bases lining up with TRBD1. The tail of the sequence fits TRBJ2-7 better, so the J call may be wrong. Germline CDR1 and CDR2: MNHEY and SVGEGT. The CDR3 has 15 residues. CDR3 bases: TGTGCCAGCAGTCGCCTAGACAGGGTGAACTACGAGCAGTACTTC. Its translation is CASSRLDRVNYEQYF.

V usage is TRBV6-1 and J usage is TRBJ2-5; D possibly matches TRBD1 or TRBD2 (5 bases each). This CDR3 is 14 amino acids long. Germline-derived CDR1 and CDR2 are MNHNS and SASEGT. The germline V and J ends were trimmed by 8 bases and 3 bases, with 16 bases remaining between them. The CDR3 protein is CASRSRGREETQYF. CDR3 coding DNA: TGTGCCAGCCGTAGTAGGGGACGTGAAGAGACCCAGTACTTC.

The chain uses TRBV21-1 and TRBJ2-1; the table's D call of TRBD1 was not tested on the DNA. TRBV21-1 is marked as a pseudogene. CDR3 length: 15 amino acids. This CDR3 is CASSQKPGQGNAQFF. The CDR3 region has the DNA TGTGCCAGCAGCCAAAAACCGGGACAGGGGAATGCGCAGTTCTTC.

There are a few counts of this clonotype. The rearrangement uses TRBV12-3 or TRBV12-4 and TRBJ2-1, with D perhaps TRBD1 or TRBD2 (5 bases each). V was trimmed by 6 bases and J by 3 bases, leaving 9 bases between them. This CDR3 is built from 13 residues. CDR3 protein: CASRGDGYNEQFF. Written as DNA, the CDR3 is TGTGCCAGCAGGGGGGACGGCTACAATGAGCAGTTCTTC.

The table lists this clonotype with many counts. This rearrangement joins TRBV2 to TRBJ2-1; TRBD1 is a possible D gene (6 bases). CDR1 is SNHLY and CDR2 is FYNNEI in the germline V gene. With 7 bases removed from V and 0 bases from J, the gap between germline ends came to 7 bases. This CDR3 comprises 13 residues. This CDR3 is CASKGGSYNEQFF. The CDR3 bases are TGTGCCAGCAAAGGGGGCTCCTACAATGAGCAGTTCTTC.

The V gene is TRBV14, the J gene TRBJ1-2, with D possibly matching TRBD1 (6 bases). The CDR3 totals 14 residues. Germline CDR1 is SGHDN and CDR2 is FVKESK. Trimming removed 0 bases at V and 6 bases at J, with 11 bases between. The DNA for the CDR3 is TGTGCCAGCAGCCAAGATAGAGGGGGGCATGGCTACACCTTC. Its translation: CASSQDRGGHGYTF.

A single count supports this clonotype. The CDR3, as DNA: TGCAGCGCCGTAAACGGGGGCCCCTCCTACGAGCAGTACTTC. Residues: CSAVNGGPSYEQYF. The rearrangement joins TRBV29-1 to TRBJ2-7, with D perhaps assigned TRBD1 or TRBD2 (6 bases each). Trimming pared 7 bases from V and 0 bases from J, leaving 16 bases between. CDR3 size: 14 residues. CDR1 is SQVTM, CDR2 ANQGSEA, per germline.

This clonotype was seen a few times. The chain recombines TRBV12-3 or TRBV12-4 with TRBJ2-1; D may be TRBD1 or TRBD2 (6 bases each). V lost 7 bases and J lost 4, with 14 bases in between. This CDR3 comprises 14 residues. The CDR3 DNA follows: TGTGCCAGCACCTCTATAGGGGGGTACAATGAGCAGTTCTTC. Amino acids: CASTSIGGYNEQFF.

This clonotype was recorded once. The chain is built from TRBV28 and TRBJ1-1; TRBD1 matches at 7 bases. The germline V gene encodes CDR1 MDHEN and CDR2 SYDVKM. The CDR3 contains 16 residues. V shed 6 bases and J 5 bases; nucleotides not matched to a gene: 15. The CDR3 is CASRTLDRAKSTEAFF. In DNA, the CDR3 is TGTGCCAGCAGGACCCTCGACAGGGCTAAATCTACTGAAGCTTTCTTT.

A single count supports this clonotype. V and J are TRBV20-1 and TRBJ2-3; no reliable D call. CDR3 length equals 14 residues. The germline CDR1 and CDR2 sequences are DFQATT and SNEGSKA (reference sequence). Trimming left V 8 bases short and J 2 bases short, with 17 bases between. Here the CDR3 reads CSTPSEILTDTQYF. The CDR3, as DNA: TGCAGTACCCCATCGGAGATTCTCACAGATACGCAGTATTTT.

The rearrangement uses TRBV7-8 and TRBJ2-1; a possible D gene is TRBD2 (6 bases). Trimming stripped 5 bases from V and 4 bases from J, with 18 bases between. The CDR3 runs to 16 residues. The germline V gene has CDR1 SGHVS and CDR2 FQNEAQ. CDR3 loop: CASSPPPSDFYNEQFF. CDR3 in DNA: TGTGCCAGCAGCCCCCCACCTAGCGACTTTTACAATGAGCAGTTCTTC.